Below, 17 T cell receptor beta chains from the same sample are listed, as sequenced in a study of CD8 T cells in ankylosing spondylitis (dated by TCRdb to 2017 to 2019). The library was obtained by 5' RACE. Sequencing used an Illumina HiSeq 2500. In-frame beta chains were kept once TCRdb had trimmed the public reads at Q25 with fastp and called clones with MiXCR. For every CDR3 protein sequence, its rows merge into one entry that carries the most common genes and DNA. In this sample the table shows 85,000 to 100,000 distinct CDR3 sequences, roughly 10% of which occur a single time. The ten largest clonotypes hold just over 5% of the sample. Sequenced sample: blood, either unsorted or a sorted T cell fraction (not recorded which). Receptors were obtained from a male donor with ankylosing spondylitis or in good health (not recorded which).

This clonotype showed up just a few times. The rearrangement joins TRBV7-3 to TRBJ1-6; D perhaps matches TRBD1 (6 bases). The ends were cut back, 5 bases at V and 7 bases at J, with 21 bases in the middle. This CDR3 has 17 residues. The V gene's germline CDR1 is SGHTA and CDR2 FQGTGA. The CDR3: CASSPRWTAKGNSPLHF. DNA of the CDR3: TGTGCCAGCAGCCCAAGGTGGACAGCCAAGGGGAATTCACCCCTCCACTTT. Complete variable domain (other parts from reference TRBV7-3 and TRBJ1-6): GAGVSQTPSNKVTEKGKYVELRCDPISGHTALYWYRQSLGQGPEFLIYFQGTGAADDSGLPNDRFFAVRPEGSVSTLKIQRTERGDSAVYLCASSPRWTAKGNSPLHFGNGTRLTVT.

This clonotype was counted ten times or more. V is TRBV5-1 and J is TRBJ2-1; 9 bases align to TRBD1. Trimming cost V 0 bases and J 8 bases; bases outside gene matches: 6. The CDR3 is 15 amino acids. Germline V gene sequence: CDR1 SGHRS, CDR2 YFSETQ. The CDR3 protein is CASSLEDRGLDEQFF. DNA of the CDR3: TGCGCCAGCAGCTTGGAAGACAGGGGGTTGGATGAGCAGTTCTTC.

At least ten counts were recorded for this clonotype. The chain has TRBV2 and TRBJ1-4; 10 bases match TRBD1. J was trimmed by 16 bases and V by 7 bases; bases with no gene match: 15. The CDR3 totals 14 residues. CDR1 SNHLY and CDR2 FYNNEI come from the germline V gene. CDR3 residues: CASTPSTGGRPPFF. CDR3 in DNA: TGTGCCAGCACCCCTTCGACAGGGGGCCGACCACCGTTTTTT.

This clonotype was seen repeatedly, ten times or more. CDR3 coding DNA: TGCGCCAGCAGCCTCCGGGACGGAGCTAACTATGGCTACACCTTC. Its translation is CASSLRDGANYGYTF. The J gene is TRBJ1-2, the V gene TRBV4-1; maybe TRBD1 (5 bases). V shed 4 bases and J shed 0 bases, with 12 bases lying between them. This CDR3 region has 15 residues. Per the germline V gene, CDR1 is MGHRA and CDR2 is YSYEKL.

This clonotype has a handful of counts. The chain uses TRBV5-1 and TRBJ1-5, with unresolved D. The V end was cut by 0 bases, the J end by 2 bases, with 6 bases between. This CDR3 is 14 amino acids long. Germline assignment: CDR1 SGHRS and CDR2 YFSETQ. CDR3 sequence reads: CASSLDHGNQPQHF. As DNA, the CDR3 is TGCGCCAGCAGCTTGGATCACGGCAATCAGCCCCAGCATTTT.

The chain couples TRBV7-9 to TRBJ2-1, with D maybe TRBD1 (6 bases). V was shortened by 2 bases and J by 1 base, with 9 bases between the two germline ends. The V gene's germline CDR1 is SEHNR and CDR2 FQNEAQ (reference sequence). The CDR3 runs to 15 residues. The CDR3 region is CASSLIQGSYNEQFF. The DNA for the CDR3 is TGTGCCAGCAGCTTAATACAGGGATCCTACAATGAGCAGTTCTTC.

The chain links TRBV3-1 to TRBJ2-1; 7 positions match TRBD1. The germline CDR1 and CDR2 sequences are LGHDT and YNNKEL (reference sequence). CDR3 size: 17 residues. The ends lost 4 bases at V and 4 bases at J; junction bases unmatched: 13. The CDR3 spells CASSPRDRPTPYNEQFF. CDR3 in DNA: TGTGCCAGCAGCCCCCGGGACAGACCTACTCCTTACAATGAGCAGTTCTTC.

This clonotype was counted ten times or more. V and J are TRBV10-3 and TRBJ1-1, with D tentatively TRBD1 (5 bases). Germline assignment: CDR1 ENHRY and CDR2 SYGVKD. Trimming removed 3 bases at V and 5 bases at J, with 10 bases between. The CDR3 runs to 13 residues. The CDR3 bases are TGTGCCATCAGTGACAGGGTGGATACTGAAGCTTTCTTT. Residues: CAISDRVDTEAFF.

This clonotype appeared many times. The CDR3 DNA reads as TGTGCCAGCAGTCCCAGCCAAGAGACCCAGTACTTC. This encodes CASSPSQETQYF. The V gene is TRBV6-2 or TRBV6-3, the J gene TRBJ2-5; D is undetermined. Trimming shortened V by 5 bases and J by 1 base, and 5 bases separated the two germline ends. The CDR3 consists of 12 residues. Per the germline V gene, CDR1 is MNHEY and CDR2 is SVGEGT.

Many counts were recorded for this clonotype. The rearrangement uses TRBV5-4 and TRBJ1-2, with D perhaps matching TRBD1 (5 bases). Trimming pared 4 bases from V and 3 bases from J, leaving 19 bases between. This CDR3 spans 16 amino acids. CDR1 and CDR2 (germline): SGHNT, YYREEE (reference sequence). CDR3 sequence: CASSPNPIGTDYGYTF. CDR3 nucleotide sequence: TGTGCCAGCAGCCCAAATCCCATCGGGACGGACTATGGCTACACCTTC.

This clonotype was detected many times. This chain links TRBV20-1 with TRBJ2-3; D tentatively fits TRBD1 or TRBD2 (5 bases each). The ends were cut back, 4 bases at V and 2 bases at J, with 19 bases in the middle. The CDR3 totals 16 residues. Germline-derived CDR1 and CDR2 are DFQATT and SNEGSKA (reference sequence). CDR3 loop: CSAKNRDLITTDTQYF. CDR3 in DNA: TGCAGTGCTAAAAATCGGGACCTCATTACCACAGATACGCAGTATTTT.

The V and J genes are TRBV7-2 and TRBJ1-2; unclear D gene. This CDR3 has 16 amino acids. Germline CDR1 reads SGHTA; CDR2 reads FQGNSA. The V gene lost 0 bases and the J gene lost 7 bases, with 18 bases spanning the gap. The CDR3 loop is CASSLATAATSLGYTF. The CDR3 coding sequence is TGTGCCAGCAGCTTAGCCACAGCCGCTACTTCTCTTGGCTACACCTTC.

This clonotype was picked up one time. The genes are TRBV29-1 and TRBJ2-5; D is unclear. Germline values: CDR1 SQVTM, CDR2 ANQGSEA. The CDR3 has 11 residues. With 6 bases removed from V and 5 bases from J, the gap between germline ends came to 10 bases. The CDR3 loop is CSVIFVETQYF. DNA for the CDR3: TGCAGCGTCATCTTTGTGGAGACCCAGTACTTC.

V is TRBV28 and J is TRBJ1-6; 9 bases are shared with TRBD1. Germline V gives CDR1 MDHEN, CDR2 SYDVKM. Germline trimming cut 4 bases from V and 9 bases from J; bases unmatched to any gene: 4. The CDR3 is 14 residues long. The CDR3 coding sequence is TGTGCCAGCAGTTACAGGGGGCTCGGTTCACCCCTCCACTTT. Translating it yields CASSYRGLGSPLHF.

This clonotype was detected only a few times. In DNA, the CDR3 is TGTGCCAGCAGAACCGGGACAGGGGGCTACGAGCAGTACTTC. It codes for CASRTGTGGYEQYF. The chain uses TRBV2 and TRBJ2-7; 11 bases match TRBD1. The CDR3 is 14 residues long. With V trimmed by 6 bases and J by 3 bases, 4 bases remained unmatched. The germline CDR1 and CDR2 sequences are SNHLY and FYNNEI.

The table lists this clonotype with many counts. The chain links TRBV29-1 to TRBJ2-1; no clear D gene. Trimming stripped 6 bases from V and 0 bases from J, with 9 bases between. Germline loops: CDR1 SQVTM, CDR2 ANQGSEA. This CDR3 is built from 13 residues. The CDR3 DNA is TGCAGCGTAAGGTCAAGCTCCTACAATGAGCAGTTCTTC. It yields the protein CSVRSSSYNEQFF.

In its sample, this clonotype was seen a few times. The rearrangement uses TRBV18 and TRBJ2-3; 8 nucleotides agree with TRBD2. Germline V lookup: CDR1 KGHSH, CDR2 LQKENI. With V trimmed by 5 bases and J by 4 bases, 5 bases remained unmatched. CDR3 size: 14 residues. As DNA, the CDR3 is TGTGCCAGCTCAGCAGGACTAGCATCAGATACGCAGTATTTT. Translation: CASSAGLASDTQYF. The variable domain in full, completed from reference TRBV18 and TRBJ2-3, reads NAGVMQNPRHLVRRRGQEARLRCSPMKGHSHVYWYRQLPEEGLKFMVYLQKENIIDESGMPKERFSAEFPKEGPSILRIQQVVRGDSAAYFCASSAGLASDTQYFGPGTRLTVL.